The 9 T cell receptor beta chains in this list originate from one sample, sequenced in a study of CD8 T cells in ankylosing spondylitis. TCRdb reprocessed the 5' RACE reads with MiXCR, giving one entry per CDR3 protein. The profile shows 35,000 or so distinct CDR3 sequences, 16% of them singletons. Sequences were obtained from blood. These receptor sequences come from a male donor with ankylosing spondylitis or in good health (not recorded which).

The chain joins TRBV11-1 to TRBJ2-2, with TRBD1 as a possible D gene (5 bases). The CDR3 is 14 amino acids. Germline assignment: CDR1 SGHAT and CDR2 FQDESV (reference sequence). The V end lost 5 bases, the J end lost 1 base, and 8 bases lay between the germline ends. CDR3 loop: CASSPRGNTGELFF. In DNA, the CDR3 is TGTGCCAGCAGCCCAAGGGGGAACACCGGGGAGCTGTTTTTT.

This chain uses TRBV7-2 with TRBJ2-3, with D possibly TRBD1 on 6 matching bases. The germline gives CDR1 SGHTA, CDR2 FQGNSA. V gave up 3 bases and J gave up 5 bases, with 12 bases separating them. The CDR3 extends over 14 amino acids. The CDR3 loop reads CASSFRGQEDTQYF. The DNA for the CDR3 is TGTGCCAGCAGCTTTAGGGGACAAGAAGATACGCAGTATTTT.

In this sample, this clonotype turned up a few times. The chain couples TRBV18 to TRBJ2-1; D is uncertain. Trimming stripped 2 bases from V and 0 bases from J, with 5 bases between. CDR3 length: 14 amino acids. CDR1 is KGHSH, CDR2 LQKENI, per germline. The CDR3 protein is CASSPRNSYNEQFF. CDR3 coding DNA: TGTGCCAGCTCACCAAGGAACTCCTACAATGAGCAGTTCTTC.

This clonotype occurred a few times. The V call is TRBV29-1, the J call TRBJ2-7, with TRBD2 as a possible D gene (5 bases). The V and J ends lost 4 bases and 5 bases respectively, with 12 bases between them. Germline V gene lookup returns CDR1 SQVTM and CDR2 ANQGSEA. This CDR3 region has 12 residues. The CDR3 sequence: CSVGEGSHEQYF. In DNA form, the CDR3 reads TGCAGCGTTGGCGAGGGATCCCACGAGCAGTACTTC.

By share of the sample, this clonotype is medium-sized. The CDR3 DNA sequence: TGTGCCAGCAGCCCACTTATGGGGAACACCGGGGAGCTGTTTTTT. Amino acids: CASSPLMGNTGELFF. This sequence joins TRBV11-2 and TRBJ2-2; D gene ambiguous. Trimming stripped 5 bases from V and 1 base from J, with 11 bases between. The CDR3 covers 15 residues. Germline lookup yields CDR1 SGHAT and CDR2 FQNNGV.

V and J are TRBV6-2 or TRBV6-3 and TRBJ2-4; the D gene is possibly TRBD2 (6 bases). The V end was cut by 4 bases, the J end by 0 bases, with 16 bases between. The length of the CDR3 is 17 residues. The germline CDR1 and CDR2 sequences are MNHEY and SVGEGT. CDR3: CASSLRRGYIAKNIQYF. CDR3 DNA sequence: TGTGCCAGCAGTTTGAGGAGGGGATACATAGCCAAAAACATTCAGTACTTC.

V is TRBV11-2 and J is TRBJ2-2, with D possibly matching TRBD1 (5 bases). The CDR3 contains 15 residues. V lost 2 bases and J 6 bases, leaving 13 bases between the germline ends. The germline CDR1 and CDR2 sequences are SGHAT and FQNNGV. The CDR3 loop is CASSLYSQGAGELFF. The CDR3 DNA reads TGTGCCAGCAGCTTATATTCCCAGGGCGCCGGGGAGCTGTTTTTT. The whole variable domain, filled in from reference TRBV11-2 and TRBJ2-2, reads EAGVAQSPRYKIIEKRQSVAFWCNPISGHATLYWYQQILGQGPKLLIQFQNNGVVDDSQLPKDRFSAERLKGVDSTLKIQPAKLEDSAVYLCASSLYSQGAGELFFGEGSRLTVL.

This clonotype has a handful of counts. V is TRBV28 and J is TRBJ2-2, with 12 bases identical to TRBD2. The germline gives CDR1 MDHEN, CDR2 SYDVKM. The CDR3 has 18 amino acids. With V trimmed by 3 bases and J by 3 bases, 8 bases remained unmatched. This CDR3 reads CASSFRPSGRVHTGELFF. Written as DNA, the CDR3 is TGTGCCAGCAGTTTTCGTCCTAGCGGGAGGGTACACACCGGGGAGCTGTTTTTT.

The sample holds a few counts of this clonotype. The rearrangement uses TRBV7-8 and TRBJ2-7; weak D call: TRBD1 (5 bases). This CDR3 region has 13 residues. The germline CDR1 and CDR2 sequences are SGHVS and FQNEAQ. Trimming pared 5 bases from V and 3 bases from J, leaving 11 bases between. CDR3 region: CASSLDTLYEQYV. The CDR3 nucleotides read TGTGCCAGCAGCCTGGACACCCTCTACGAGCAGTACGTC.